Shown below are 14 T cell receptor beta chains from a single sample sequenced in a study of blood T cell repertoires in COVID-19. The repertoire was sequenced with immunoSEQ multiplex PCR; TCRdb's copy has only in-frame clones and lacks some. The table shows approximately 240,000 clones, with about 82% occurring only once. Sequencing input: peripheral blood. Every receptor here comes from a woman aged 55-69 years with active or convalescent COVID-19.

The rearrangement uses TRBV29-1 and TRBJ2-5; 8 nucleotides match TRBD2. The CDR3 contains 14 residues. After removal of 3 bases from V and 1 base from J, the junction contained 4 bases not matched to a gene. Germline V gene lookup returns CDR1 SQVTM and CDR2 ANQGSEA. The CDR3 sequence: CSVDLAGAQETQYF. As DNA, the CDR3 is TGCAGCGTTGATCTAGCGGGCGCCCAAGAGACCCAGTACTTC.

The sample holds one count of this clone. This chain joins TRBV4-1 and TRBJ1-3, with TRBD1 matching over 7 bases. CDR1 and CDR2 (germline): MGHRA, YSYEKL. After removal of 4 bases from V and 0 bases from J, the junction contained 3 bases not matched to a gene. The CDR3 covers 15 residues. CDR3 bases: TGCGCCAGCAGCCGCCAGGGGGGCTCTGGAAACACCATATATTTT. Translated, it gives CASSRQGGSGNTIYF.

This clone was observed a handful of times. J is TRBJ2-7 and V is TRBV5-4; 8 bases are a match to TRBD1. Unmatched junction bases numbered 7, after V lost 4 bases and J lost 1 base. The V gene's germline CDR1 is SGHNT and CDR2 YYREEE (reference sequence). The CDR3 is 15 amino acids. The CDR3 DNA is TGTGCCAGCAGCATCGCCGGGACAGGTTCCTACGAGCAGTACTTC. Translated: CASSIAGTGSYEQYF.

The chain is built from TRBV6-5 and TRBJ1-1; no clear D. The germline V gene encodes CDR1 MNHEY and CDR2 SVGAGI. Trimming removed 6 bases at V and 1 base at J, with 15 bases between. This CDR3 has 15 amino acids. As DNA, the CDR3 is TGTGCCAGCAGAGCGGGGAGGCAGGAGAACACTGAAGCTTTCTTT. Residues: CASRAGRQENTEAFF.

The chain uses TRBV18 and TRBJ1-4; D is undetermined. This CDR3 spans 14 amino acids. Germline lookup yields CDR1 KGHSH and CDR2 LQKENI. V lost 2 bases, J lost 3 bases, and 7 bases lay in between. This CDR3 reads CASSPRASNEKLFF. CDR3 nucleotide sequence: TGTGCCAGCTCACCAAGAGCTTCTAATGAAAAACTGTTTTTT.

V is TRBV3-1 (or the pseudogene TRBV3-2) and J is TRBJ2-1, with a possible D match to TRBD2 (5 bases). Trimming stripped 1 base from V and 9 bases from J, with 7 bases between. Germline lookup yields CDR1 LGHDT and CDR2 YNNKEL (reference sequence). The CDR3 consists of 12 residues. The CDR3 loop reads CASSQAGSEQFF. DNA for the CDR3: TGTGCCAGCAGCCAAGCTGGGAGTGAGCAGTTCTTC.

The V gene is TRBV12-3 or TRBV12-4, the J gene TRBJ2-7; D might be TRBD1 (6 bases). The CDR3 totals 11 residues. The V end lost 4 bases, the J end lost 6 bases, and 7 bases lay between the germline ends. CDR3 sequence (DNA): TGTGCCAGCAGTTCAGGGGTCGAGCAGTACTTC. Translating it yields CASSSGVEQYF.

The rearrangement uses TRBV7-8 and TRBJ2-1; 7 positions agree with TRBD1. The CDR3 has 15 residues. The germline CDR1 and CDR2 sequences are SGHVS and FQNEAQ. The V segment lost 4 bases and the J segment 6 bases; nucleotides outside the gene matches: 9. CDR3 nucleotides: TGTGCCAGCAGCTCACGAACAGGGGCCCTCAATGAGCAGTTCTTC. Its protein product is CASSSRTGALNEQFF.

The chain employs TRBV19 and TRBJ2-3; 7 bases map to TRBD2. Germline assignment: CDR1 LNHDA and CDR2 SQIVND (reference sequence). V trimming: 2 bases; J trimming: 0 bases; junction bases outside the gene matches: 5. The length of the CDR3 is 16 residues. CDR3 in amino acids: CASSISASGSTDTQYF. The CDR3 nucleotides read TGTGCCAGTAGTATATCTGCTAGCGGTAGCACAGATACGCAGTATTTT.

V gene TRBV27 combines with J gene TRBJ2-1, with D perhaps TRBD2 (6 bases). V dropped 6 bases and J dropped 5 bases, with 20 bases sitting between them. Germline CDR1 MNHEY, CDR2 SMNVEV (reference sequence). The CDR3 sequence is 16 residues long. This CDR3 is CASRRHGEVDNNEQFF. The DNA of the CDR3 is TGTGCCAGCAGACGTCATGGGGAGGTAGATAACAATGAGCAGTTCTTC.

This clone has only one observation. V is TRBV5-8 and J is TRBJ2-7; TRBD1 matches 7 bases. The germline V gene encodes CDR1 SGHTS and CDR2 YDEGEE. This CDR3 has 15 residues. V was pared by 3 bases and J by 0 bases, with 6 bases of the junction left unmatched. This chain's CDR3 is CASSSPGTDSYEQYV. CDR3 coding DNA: TGTGCCAGCAGCTCCCCCGGGACAGACTCCTACGAGCAGTACGTC.

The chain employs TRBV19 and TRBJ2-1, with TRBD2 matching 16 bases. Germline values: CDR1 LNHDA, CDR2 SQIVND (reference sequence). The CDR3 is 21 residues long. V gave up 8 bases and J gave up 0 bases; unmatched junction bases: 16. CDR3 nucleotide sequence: TGTGCCAGTGGTTTTGGCCCCCTGGGACTAGCGGGAGGGCCCTCCTACAATGAGCAGTTCTTC. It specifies CASGFGPLGLAGGPSYNEQFF.

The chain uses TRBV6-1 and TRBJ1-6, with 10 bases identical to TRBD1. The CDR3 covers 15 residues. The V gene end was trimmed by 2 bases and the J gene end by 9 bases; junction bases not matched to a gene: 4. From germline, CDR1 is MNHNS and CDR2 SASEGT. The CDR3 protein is CASSERGQGSSPLHF. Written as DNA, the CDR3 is TGTGCCAGCAGTGAAAGGGGACAGGGGAGTTCACCCCTCCACTTT.

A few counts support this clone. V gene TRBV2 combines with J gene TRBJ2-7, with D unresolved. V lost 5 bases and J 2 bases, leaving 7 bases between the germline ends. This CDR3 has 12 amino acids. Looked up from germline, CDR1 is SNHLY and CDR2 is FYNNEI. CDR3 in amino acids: CASSPFTYEQYF. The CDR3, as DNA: TGTGCCAGCAGTCCCTTTACCTACGAGCAGTACTTC.